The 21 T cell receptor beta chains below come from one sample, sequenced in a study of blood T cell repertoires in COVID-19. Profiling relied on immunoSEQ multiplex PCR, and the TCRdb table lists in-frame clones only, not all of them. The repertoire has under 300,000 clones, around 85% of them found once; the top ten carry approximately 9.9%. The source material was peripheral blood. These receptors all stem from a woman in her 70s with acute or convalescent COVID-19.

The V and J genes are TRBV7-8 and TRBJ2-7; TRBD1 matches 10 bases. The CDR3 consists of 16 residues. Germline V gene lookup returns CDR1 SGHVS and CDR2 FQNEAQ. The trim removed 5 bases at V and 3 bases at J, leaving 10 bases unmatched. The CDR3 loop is CASSAHRDRGRYEQYF. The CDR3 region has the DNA TGTGCCAGCAGCGCACACCGGGACAGGGGACGCTACGAGCAGTACTTC.

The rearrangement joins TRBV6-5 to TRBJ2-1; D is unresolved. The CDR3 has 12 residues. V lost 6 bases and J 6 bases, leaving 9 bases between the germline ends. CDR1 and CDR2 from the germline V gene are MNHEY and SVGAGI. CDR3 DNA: TGTGCCAGCAGGGTGCTACCCAATGAGCAGTTCTTC. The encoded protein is CASRVLPNEQFF.

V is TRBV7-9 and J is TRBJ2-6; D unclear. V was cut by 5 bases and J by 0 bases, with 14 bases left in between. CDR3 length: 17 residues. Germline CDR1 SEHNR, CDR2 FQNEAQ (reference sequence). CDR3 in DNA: TGTGCCAGCAGCGCACCCTCAGTGAACTCTGGGGCCAACGTCCTGACTTTC. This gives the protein CASSAPSVNSGANVLTF.

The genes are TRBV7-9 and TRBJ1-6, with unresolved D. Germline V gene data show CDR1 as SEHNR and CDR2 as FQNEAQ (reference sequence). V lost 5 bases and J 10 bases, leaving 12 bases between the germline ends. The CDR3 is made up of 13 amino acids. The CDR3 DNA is TGTGCCAGCAGCCCCTCGGGGTTATCACCCCTCCACTTT. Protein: CASSPSGLSPLHF.

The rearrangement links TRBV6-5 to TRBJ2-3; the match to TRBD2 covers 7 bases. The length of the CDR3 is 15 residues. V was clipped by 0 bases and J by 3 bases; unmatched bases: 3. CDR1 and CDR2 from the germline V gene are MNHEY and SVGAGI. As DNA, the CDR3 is TGTGCCAGCAGTTACTCAGCGGGGCGGACAGATACGCAGTATTTT. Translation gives CASSYSAGRTDTQYF.

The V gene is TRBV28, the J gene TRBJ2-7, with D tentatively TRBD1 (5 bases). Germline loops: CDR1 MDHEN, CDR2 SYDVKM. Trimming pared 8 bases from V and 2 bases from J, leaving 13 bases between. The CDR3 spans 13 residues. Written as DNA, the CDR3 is TGTGCCAGCTGCAGGGCTGGAACCTACGAGCAGTACTTC. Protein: CASCRAGTYEQYF. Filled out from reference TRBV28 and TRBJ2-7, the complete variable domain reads DVKVTQSSRYLVKRTGEKVFLECVQDMDHENMFWYRQDPGLGLRLIYFSYDVKMKEKGDIPEGYSVSREKKERFSLILESASTNQTSMYLCASCRAGTYEQYFGPGTRLTVT.

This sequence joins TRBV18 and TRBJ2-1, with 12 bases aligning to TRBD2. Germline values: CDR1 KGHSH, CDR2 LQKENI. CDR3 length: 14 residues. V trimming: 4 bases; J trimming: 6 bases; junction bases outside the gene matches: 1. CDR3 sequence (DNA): TGTGCCAGCTCACGACTAGCGGGGGTCAATGAGCAGTTCTTC. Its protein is CASSRLAGVNEQFF. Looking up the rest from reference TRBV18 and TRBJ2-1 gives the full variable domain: NAGVMQNPRHLVRRRGQEARLRCSPMKGHSHVYWYRQLPEEGLKFMVYLQKENIIDESGMPKERFSAEFPKEGPSILRIQQVVRGDSAAYFCASSRLAGVNEQFFGPGTRLTVL.

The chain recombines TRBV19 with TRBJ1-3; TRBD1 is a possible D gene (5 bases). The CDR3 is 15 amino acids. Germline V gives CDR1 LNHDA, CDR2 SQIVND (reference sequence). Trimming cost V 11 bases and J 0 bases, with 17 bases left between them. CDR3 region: CAGTGTPYSGNTIYF. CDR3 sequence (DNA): TGTGCCGGTACCGGGACTCCTTACTCTGGAAACACCATATATTTT.

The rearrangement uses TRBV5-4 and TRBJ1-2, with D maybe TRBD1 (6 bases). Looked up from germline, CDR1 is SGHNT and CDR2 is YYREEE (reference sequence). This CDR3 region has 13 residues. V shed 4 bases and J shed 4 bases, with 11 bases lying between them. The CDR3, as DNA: TGTGCCAGCAGCACTGGACAGTTCTATGGCTACACCTTC. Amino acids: CASSTGQFYGYTF.

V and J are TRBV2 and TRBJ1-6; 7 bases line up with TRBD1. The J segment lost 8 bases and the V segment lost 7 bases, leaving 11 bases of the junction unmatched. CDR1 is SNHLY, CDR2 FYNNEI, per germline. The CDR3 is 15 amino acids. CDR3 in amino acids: CASNVPGQRHSPLHF. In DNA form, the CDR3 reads TGTGCCAGCAACGTACCGGGACAGAGACATTCACCCCTCCACTTT.

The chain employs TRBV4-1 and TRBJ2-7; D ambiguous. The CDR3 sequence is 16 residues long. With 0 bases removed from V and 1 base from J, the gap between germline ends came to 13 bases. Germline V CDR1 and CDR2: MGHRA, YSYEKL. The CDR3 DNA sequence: TGCGCCAGCAGCCAAGATCAAAGAGGAAGATCCTACGAGCAGTACTTC. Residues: CASSQDQRGRSYEQYF.

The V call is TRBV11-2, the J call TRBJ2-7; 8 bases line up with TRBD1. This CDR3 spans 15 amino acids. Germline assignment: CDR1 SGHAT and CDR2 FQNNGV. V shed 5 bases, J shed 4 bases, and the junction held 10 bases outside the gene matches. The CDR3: CASSLRQGKNYEQYF. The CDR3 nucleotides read TGTGCCAGCAGCCTTCGACAGGGGAAAAATTACGAGCAGTACTTC.

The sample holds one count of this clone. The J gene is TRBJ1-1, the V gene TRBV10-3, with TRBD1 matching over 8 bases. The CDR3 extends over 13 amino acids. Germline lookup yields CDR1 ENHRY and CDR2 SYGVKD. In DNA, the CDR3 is TGTGCTACCAATGGGAGACAGGGGACTGAAGCTTTCTTT. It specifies CATNGRQGTEAFF.

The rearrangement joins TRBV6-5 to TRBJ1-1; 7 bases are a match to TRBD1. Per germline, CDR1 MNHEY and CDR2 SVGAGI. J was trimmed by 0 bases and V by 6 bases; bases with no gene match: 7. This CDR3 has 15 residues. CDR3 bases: TGTGCCAGCAGACCAAGGACAGGCCTGAACACTGAAGCTTTCTTT. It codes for CASRPRTGLNTEAFF.

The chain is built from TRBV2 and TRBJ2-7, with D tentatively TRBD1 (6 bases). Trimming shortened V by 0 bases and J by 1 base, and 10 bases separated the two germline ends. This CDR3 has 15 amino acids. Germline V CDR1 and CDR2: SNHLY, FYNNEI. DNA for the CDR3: TGTGCCAGCAGTGAAGCTCCCAGGGGATCCTACGAGCAGTACTTC. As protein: CASSEAPRGSYEQYF.

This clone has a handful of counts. This CDR3 reads CASSAVRQSNQPQHF. The CDR3 DNA follows: TGTGCCAGCAGTGCGGTGCGACAGAGCAATCAGCCCCAGCATTTT. The chain carries TRBV2 and TRBJ1-5; D perhaps matches TRBD1 (5 bases). From germline, CDR1 is SNHLY and CDR2 FYNNEI. Trimming left V 4 bases short and J 1 base short, with 11 bases between. This CDR3 spans 15 amino acids.

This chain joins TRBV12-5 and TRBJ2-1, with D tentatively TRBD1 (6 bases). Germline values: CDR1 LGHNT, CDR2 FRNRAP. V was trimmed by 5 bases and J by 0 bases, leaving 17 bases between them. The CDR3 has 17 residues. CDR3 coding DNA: TGTGCTAGTGGTCCCCCAGGGGCTCCGAGCTCCTACAATGAGCAGTTCTTC. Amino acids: CASGPPGAPSSYNEQFF.

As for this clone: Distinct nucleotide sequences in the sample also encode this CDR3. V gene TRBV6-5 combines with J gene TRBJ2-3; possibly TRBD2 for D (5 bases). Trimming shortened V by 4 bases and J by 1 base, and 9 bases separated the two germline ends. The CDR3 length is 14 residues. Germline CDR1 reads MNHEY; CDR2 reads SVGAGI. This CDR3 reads CASSSSGGTDTQYF. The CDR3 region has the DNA TGTGCCAGCAGTTCCTCCGGGGGCACAGATACGCAGTATTTT.

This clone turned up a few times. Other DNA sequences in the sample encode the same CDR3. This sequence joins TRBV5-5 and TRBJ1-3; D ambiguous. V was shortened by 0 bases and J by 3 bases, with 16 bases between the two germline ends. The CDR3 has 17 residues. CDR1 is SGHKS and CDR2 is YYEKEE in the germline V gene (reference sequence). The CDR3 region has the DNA TGTGCCAGCAGCTTGGGGCCTGGCAGGTCTCGTGGAAACACCATATATTTT. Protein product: CASSLGPGRSRGNTIYF.

Here the CDR3 reads CASSLPGGGRVPYGYTF. DNA for the CDR3: TGCGCCAGCAGCTTGCCTGGGGGGGGACGGGTGCCCTATGGCTACACCTTC. The rearrangement joins TRBV5-1 to TRBJ1-2, with D maybe TRBD1 (5 bases). There are 17 residues in the CDR3. CDR1 is SGHRS and CDR2 is YFSETQ in the germline V gene. Trimming removed 1 base from V and 4 bases from J, with 20 bases in between.

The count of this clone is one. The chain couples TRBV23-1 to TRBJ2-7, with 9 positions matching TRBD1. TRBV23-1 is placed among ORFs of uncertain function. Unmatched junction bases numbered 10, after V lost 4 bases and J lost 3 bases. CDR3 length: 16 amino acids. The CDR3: CASSRDRGNRVYEQYF. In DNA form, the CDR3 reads TGCGCCAGCAGTCGTGACAGGGGGAATAGGGTCTACGAGCAGTACTTC.